What follows are 15 T cell receptor beta chains derived from one specimen sequenced in a study of T cells in Graves' hyperthyroidism and ophthalmopathy. Amplified TCR beta CDR3 regions came from RNA transcripts. The TCR CDR3 first-round RT-PCR relied on the HTBI primer set. TCRdb reprocessed the multiplex PCR reads with MiXCR, giving one entry per CDR3 protein. The data contain 300,000 to 350,000 distinct CDR3 sequences, around 17% of them singletons. Sequenced: blood. These receptor sequences come from a man aged 25-45 years with Graves' hyperthyroidism.

This clonotype was seen only a few times. The chain recombines TRBV6-5 with TRBJ2-2, with D perhaps TRBD2 (6 bases). Trimming left V 5 bases short and J 4 bases short, with 20 bases between. CDR3 size: 17 residues. CDR1 and CDR2 (germline): MNHEY, SVGAGI. The CDR3 coding sequence is TGTGCCAGCAGTCTACTAGCCCTGCGGTCGGGCACCGGGGAGCTGTTTTTT. Protein sequence: CASSLLALRSGTGELFF.

This clonotype occurred a few times. The chain couples TRBV19 to TRBJ2-6; unclear D gene. The CDR3 is made up of 18 amino acids. V was shortened by 7 bases and J by 1 base, with 20 bases between the two germline ends. In germline, CDR1 is LNHDA, CDR2 SQIVND (reference sequence). In DNA form, the CDR3 reads TGTGCCAGTATCACTCGCCGTGGGGAAGCGTCTGGGGCCAACGTCCTGACTTTC. The encoded protein is CASITRRGEASGANVLTF.

This clonotype has a count of ten or more. The V gene is TRBV20-1, the J gene TRBJ1-4; 7 bases line up with TRBD1. The V gene end was trimmed by 6 bases and the J gene end by 5 bases; junction bases not matched to a gene: 6. CDR1 and CDR2 from the germline V gene are DFQATT and SNEGSKA (reference sequence). CDR3 size: 13 residues. The CDR3 spells CSAPGTDNEKLFF. Here the CDR3 DNA reads TGCAGTGCCCCGGGGACAGACAATGAAAAACTGTTTTTT.

This clonotype has at least ten counts. The CDR3 loop reads CASSPLGTGYGETQYF. The DNA for the CDR3 is TGCGCCAGCAGCCCCTTGGGGACTGGCTACGGGGAGACCCAGTACTTC. The rearrangement joins TRBV5-1 to TRBJ2-5; tentative D call: TRBD2 (6 bases). The CDR3 length is 16 residues. V was clipped by 4 bases and J by 5 bases, with 21 bases between them. CDR1 and CDR2 (germline): SGHRS, YFSETQ.

This clonotype was observed a few times. This chain uses TRBV2 with TRBJ1-1; D may be TRBD1 (5 bases). Trimming removed 6 bases from V and 0 bases from J, with 14 bases in between. CDR3 length: 15 amino acids. Per the germline V gene, CDR1 is SNHLY and CDR2 is FYNNEI. Written as DNA, the CDR3 is TGTGCCAGCAGGGGTTACGACAGCATGAACACTGAAGCTTTCTTT. It specifies CASRGYDSMNTEAFF.

As regards this clonotype: The missing conserved phenylalanine or tryptophan at the end of this CDR3 makes a read error likely. The rearrangement joins TRBV5-1 to TRBJ2-6, with D possibly TRBD1 on 5 matching bases. CDR1 and CDR2 from the germline V gene are SGHRS and YFSETQ. The length of the CDR3 is 15 residues. CDR3 protein: CASSSTGSGANVLTL. CDR3 bases: TGTGCCAGCAGCTCAACAGGATCTGGGGCCAACGTCCTGACTCTC.

This chain uses TRBV18 with TRBJ2-2; D perhaps matches TRBD1 (5 bases). CDR1 and CDR2 (germline): KGHSH, LQKENI. The CDR3 is 14 amino acids. Deletions cut 3 bases from V and 4 bases from J, with 9 bases between. The CDR3 bases are TGTGCCAGCTCACCGCGACAGTCCACCGGGGAGCTGTTTTTT. Translation gives CASSPRQSTGELFF.

Note on this clonotype: An end of the junction differs from the germline gene, which may be a read error. The chain has TRBV12-3 or TRBV12-4 and TRBJ1-1, with a weak D call TRBD1 (5 bases). The CDR3 has 14 amino acids. CDR3 protein: CAGSRGGGNTEAFF. The CDR3 nucleotides are TGTGCCGGCAGCCGGGGGGGGGGGAACACTGAAGCTTTCTTT.

This clonotype was observed many times. The chain carries TRBV5-1 and TRBJ2-1; 9 bases line up with TRBD1. The CDR3 loop spans 16 amino acids. With 4 bases clipped from V and 11 bases from J, the junction kept 16 bases outside the gene matches. Germline V gene sequence: CDR1 SGHRS, CDR2 YFSETQ. CDR3 sequence reads: CASSASGTGKDYQQFF. The CDR3 nucleotides are TGCGCCAGCAGCGCCTCAGGGACAGGGAAGGACTACCAGCAGTTCTTC.

This clonotype was picked up many times. This sequence joins TRBV5-1 and TRBJ2-5; D may be TRBD2 (6 bases). The CDR3 runs to 15 residues. V was shortened by 0 bases and J by 5 bases, with 14 bases between the two germline ends. Germline CDR1 is SGHRS and CDR2 is YFSETQ. CDR3: CASSLAGTQEETQYF. CDR3 in DNA: TGCGCCAGCAGCTTGGCTGGGACTCAGGAGGAGACCCAGTACTTC.

This clonotype was detected only a few times. J is TRBJ2-3 and V is TRBV20-1, with 8 bases matching TRBD2. The CDR3 runs 14 residues. Trimming removed 3 bases from V and 0 bases from J; junction bases left unmatched: 2. Looked up from germline, CDR1 is DFQATT and CDR2 is SNEGSKA (reference sequence). CDR3 region: CSASASGSTDTQYF. The CDR3, as DNA: TGCAGTGCTAGCGCTAGCGGGAGCACAGATACGCAGTATTTT.

The chain has TRBV27 and TRBJ1-6, with D perhaps TRBD1 (5 bases). V was trimmed by 5 bases and J by 16 bases, leaving 18 bases between them. CDR1 is MNHEY and CDR2 is SMNVEV in the germline V gene (reference sequence). The CDR3 consists of 13 residues. The CDR3 region is CASSPRRDGTLHF. CDR3 nucleotide sequence: TGTGCCAGCAGTCCCCGCCGGGACGGCACTCTCCACTTT.

At least ten counts were recorded for this clonotype. The J gene is TRBJ1-2, the V gene TRBV30; D is unclear. Germline CDR1 is GTSNPN and CDR2 is SVGIG (reference sequence). Trimming took off 3 bases at V and 8 bases at J, with 13 bases between the two ends. This CDR3 is 12 amino acids long. The CDR3 is CAWSDTLAGYTF. CDR3 bases: TGTGCCTGGAGCGACACCCTTGCGGGCTACACCTTC.

This clonotype occurred a few times. V usage is TRBV4-1 and J usage is TRBJ2-1; 7 bases match TRBD2. This CDR3 is 16 amino acids long. V dropped 4 bases and J dropped 8; count of bases not matched to a gene: 14. Germline CDR1 reads MGHRA; CDR2 reads YSYEKL. In nucleotides, the CDR3 is TGCGCCAGCAGCCTGGCCAGCGGGAAGGAGAGGGATGAGCAGTTCTTC. It specifies CASSLASGKERDEQFF.

This clonotype was counted a few times. The chain has TRBV30 and TRBJ2-3, with TRBD2 matching 8 bases. V lost 1 base, J lost 7 bases, and 7 bases stayed unmatched. The CDR3 has 14 residues. CDR1 is GTSNPN and CDR2 is SVGIG in the germline V gene (reference sequence). The CDR3 loop is CAWSDTGGMNTQYF. The CDR3 DNA sequence: TGTGCCTGGAGTGATACGGGAGGGATGAATACGCAGTATTTT.